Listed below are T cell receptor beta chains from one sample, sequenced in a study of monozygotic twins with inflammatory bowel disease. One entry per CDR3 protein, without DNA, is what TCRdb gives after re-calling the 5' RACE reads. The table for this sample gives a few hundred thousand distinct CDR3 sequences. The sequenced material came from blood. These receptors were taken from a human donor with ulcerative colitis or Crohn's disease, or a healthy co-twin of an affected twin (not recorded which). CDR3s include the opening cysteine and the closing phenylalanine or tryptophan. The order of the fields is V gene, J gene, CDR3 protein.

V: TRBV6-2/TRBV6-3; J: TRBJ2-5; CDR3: CASHSDYSGTQYF
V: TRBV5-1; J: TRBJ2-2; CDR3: CASSPAGSSGGTGELFF
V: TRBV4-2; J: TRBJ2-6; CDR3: CASNRAGGPDGANVLTF
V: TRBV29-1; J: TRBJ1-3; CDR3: CSVGTAGNTIYF
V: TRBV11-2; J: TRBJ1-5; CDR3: CASSLEAGSPYSNQPQHF
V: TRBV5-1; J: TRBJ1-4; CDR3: CASSFIGLTSEKLFF
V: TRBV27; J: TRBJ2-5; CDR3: CASSLRADYLETQYF
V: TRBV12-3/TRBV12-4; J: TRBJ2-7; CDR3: CASSLGQVYSYEQYF
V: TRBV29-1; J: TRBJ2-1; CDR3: CSVETRTGGVYNEQFF
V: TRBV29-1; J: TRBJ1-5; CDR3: CSVGVTGVSPQHF
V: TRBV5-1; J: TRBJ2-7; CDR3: CASSKGTAESYEQYF
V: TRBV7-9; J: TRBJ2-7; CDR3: CASSLELYEQYF
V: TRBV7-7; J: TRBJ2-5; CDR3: CASSLGQPDQETQYF
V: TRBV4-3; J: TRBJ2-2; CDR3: CASSQDRQIPGGELFF
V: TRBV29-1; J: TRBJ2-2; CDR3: CSVEEGRGGNTGELFF
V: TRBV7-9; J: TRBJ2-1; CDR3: CASIPGTHYNEQFF
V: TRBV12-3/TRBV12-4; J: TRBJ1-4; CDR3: CASSLVTVNEKLFF
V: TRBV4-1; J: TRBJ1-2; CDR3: CASSQGGEDYGYTF
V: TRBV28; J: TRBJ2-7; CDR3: CASSFQNYEQYF
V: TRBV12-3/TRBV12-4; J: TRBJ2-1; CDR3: CASSFSIGVGLGYNEQFF
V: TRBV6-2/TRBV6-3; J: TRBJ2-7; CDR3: CASSYFFYEQYF
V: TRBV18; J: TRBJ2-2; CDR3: CASSPRRGDTGELFF
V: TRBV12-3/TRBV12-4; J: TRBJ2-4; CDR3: CASSPTPGKIGKNIQYF
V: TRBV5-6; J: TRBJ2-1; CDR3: CASSFQSGLAGGSSYNEQFF
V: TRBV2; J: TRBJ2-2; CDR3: CASSDRPNTGELFF
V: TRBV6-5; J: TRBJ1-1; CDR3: CASSFAKMNTEAFF
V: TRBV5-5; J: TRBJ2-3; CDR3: CASSFGRTSSTDTQYF
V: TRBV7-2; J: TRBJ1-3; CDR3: CASSLGEISSGNTIYF
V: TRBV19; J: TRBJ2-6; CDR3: CASSIGAGSSGANVLTF
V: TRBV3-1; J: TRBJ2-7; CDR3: CASSLRGGSYTRGAYEQYF
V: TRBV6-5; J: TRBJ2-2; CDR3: CASSYPGLAANTGELFF
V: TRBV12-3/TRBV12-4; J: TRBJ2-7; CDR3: CASSPRRVGTVEQYF
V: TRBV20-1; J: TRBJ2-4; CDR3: CSARDLRATGLAKNIQCF
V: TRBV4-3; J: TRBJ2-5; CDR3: CASSHLVGETQYF
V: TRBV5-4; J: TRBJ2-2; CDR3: CASSPSGGDRTGELFF